One sample yielded the 25 T cell receptor beta chains listed below, sequenced in a study of OX40 agonist ivuxolimab in advanced cancers. Profiling relied on immunoSEQ multiplex PCR, and the TCRdb table lists in-frame clones only, not all of them. The sample consists of nearly 45,000 clones, approximately 88% of them appearing once. The sample here was CD4+ or CD8+ T cells sorted from blood, taken in a trial of the OX40 agonist ivuxolimab. All receptors derive from an adult with an advanced solid tumor such as melanoma, head and neck, liver or kidney cancer.

This chain connects TRBV7-2 to TRBJ2-7; tentative D call: TRBD2 (6 bases). Germline V CDR1 and CDR2: SGHTA, FQGNSA. This CDR3 is built from 13 residues. Deletions cut 1 base from V and 6 bases from J, with 10 bases between. The CDR3 nucleotides are TGTGCCAGCAGCTTAGAGGCGGGGTCCGAGCAGTACTTC. Protein: CASSLEAGSEQYF.

V and J are TRBV2 and TRBJ2-7; no clear D gene. This CDR3 has 14 residues. Germline V CDR1 and CDR2: SNHLY, FYNNEI. The V and J ends lost 4 bases and 1 base respectively, with 11 bases between them. The CDR3 region has the DNA TGTGCCAGCAGTGGGGCCCCAAGATCCTACGAGCAGTACTTC. Encoded protein: CASSGAPRSYEQYF.

This clone has more than one count but fewer than ten. The rearrangement uses TRBV19 and TRBJ2-7; 8 bases line up with TRBD2. Looked up from germline, CDR1 is LNHDA and CDR2 is SQIVND (reference sequence). The CDR3 runs 14 residues. The trim removed 3 bases at V and 3 bases at J, leaving 4 bases unmatched. CDR3 coding DNA: TGTGCCAGTAGTATTAACAGCGGGGGCTACGAGCAGTACTTC. Translating it yields CASSINSGGYEQYF.

J is TRBJ2-2 and V is TRBV7-2, with 11 nucleotides matching TRBD2. Trimming took 3 bases from V and 4 from J; bases not matched to a gene: 4. Germline lookup yields CDR1 SGHTA and CDR2 FQGNSA. This CDR3 comprises 16 residues. The chain's CDR3 is CASSFIAGGGTGELFF. The CDR3 DNA reads as TGTGCCAGCAGCTTTATAGCGGGAGGGGGCACCGGGGAGCTGTTTTTT. Full variable domain (missing parts from reference TRBV7-2 and TRBJ2-2): GAGVSQSPSNKVTEKGKDVELRCDPISGHTALYWYRQSLGQGLEFLIYFQGNSAPDKSGLPSDRFSAERTGGSVSTLTIQRTQQEDSAVYLCASSFIAGGGTGELFFGEGSRLTVL.

This sequence joins TRBV19 and TRBJ2-5, with unresolved D. V was cut by 2 bases and J by 0 bases, with 13 bases left in between. The CDR3 length is 16 residues. Germline loops: CDR1 LNHDA, CDR2 SQIVND (reference sequence). The CDR3 DNA sequence: TGTGCCAGTAGTATAAGTGCGTGGGCAGACCAAGAGACCCAGTACTTC. Amino acids: CASSISAWADQETQYF.

The CDR3 region has the DNA TGTGCCAGCAGTCCCACAGGGGGCGGTGGCTACACCTTC. Translated, it gives CASSPTGGGGYTF. The rearrangement uses TRBV9 and TRBJ1-2, with 9 bases aligning to TRBD1. The CDR3 runs to 13 residues. CDR1 and CDR2 from the germline V gene are SGDLS and YYNGEE. V trimming: 5 bases; J trimming: 7 bases; junction bases outside the gene matches: 6.

This clone was counted once. V gene TRBV13 combines with J gene TRBJ2-1; unclear D gene. This CDR3 comprises 12 residues. Germline V gene sequence: CDR1 PRHDT, CDR2 FYEKMQ (reference sequence). V was pared by 5 bases and J by 6 bases, with 8 bases between. CDR3 sequence (DNA): TGTGCCAGCAGCGCCTGGGCCAATGAGCAGTTCTTC. Protein product: CASSAWANEQFF.

The V and J genes are TRBV5-4 and TRBJ1-2, with 9 bases fitting TRBD1. Germline V CDR1 and CDR2: SGHNT, YYREEE (reference sequence). The trim removed 2 bases at V and 4 bases at J, leaving 6 bases unmatched. CDR3 length: 15 amino acids. This CDR3 is CASSFTGTGSYGYTF. CDR3 coding DNA: TGTGCCAGCAGCTTTACCGGGACAGGGAGCTATGGCTACACCTTC.

The chain links TRBV7-6 to TRBJ2-1; 8 positions match TRBD1. V lost 1 base to trimming and J lost 7 bases; unmatched junction nucleotides: 6. Germline values: CDR1 SGHVS, CDR2 FNYEAQ. This CDR3 comprises 15 residues. CDR3 sequence reads: CASSLVQGAENEQFF. The CDR3 nucleotides are TGTGCCAGCAGCTTAGTTCAGGGGGCGGAGAATGAGCAGTTCTTC.

The chain couples TRBV19 to TRBJ1-1; 7 bases fit TRBD1. V trimming: 7 bases; J trimming: 2 bases; junction bases outside the gene matches: 7. The CDR3 spans 14 residues. Germline V CDR1 and CDR2: LNHDA, SQIVND (reference sequence). The CDR3 bases are TGTGCCAGTACGTCTTGGACAGGAAACACTGAAGCTTTCTTT. Translated, it gives CASTSWTGNTEAFF.

This chain links TRBV11-3 with TRBJ1-1; D may be TRBD1 (6 bases). CDR3 length equals 13 residues. Germline V CDR1 and CDR2: SGHNT, YENEEA. V lost 5 bases, J lost 7 bases, and 14 bases lay in between. The CDR3: CASSQRGQNEAFF. The CDR3 region has the DNA TGTGCCAGCAGCCAAAGAGGACAGAATGAAGCTTTCTTT. Variable domain in full (rest from reference TRBV11-3 and TRBJ1-1): EAGVVQSPRYKIIEKKQPVAFWCNPISGHNTLYWYLQNLGQGPELLIRYENEEAVDDSQLPKDRFSAERLKGVDSTLKIQPAELGDSAVYLCASSQRGQNEAFFGQGTRLTVV.

The gene calls are TRBV6-4 and TRBJ2-3, with TRBD2 matching 10 bases. Germline trimming cut 4 bases from V and 5 bases from J; bases unmatched to any gene: 6. The CDR3 consists of 15 residues. The germline CDR1 and CDR2 sequences are MRHNA and SNTAGT. Here the CDR3 DNA reads TGTGCCAGCAGTGGGGGACTAGCGACGGGAGATACGCAGTATTTT. Encoded protein: CASSGGLATGDTQYF.

This clone was counted once. The chain has TRBV4-2 and TRBJ2-7, with TRBD1 matching 7 bases. The germline CDR1 and CDR2 sequences are LGHNA and YNFKEQ. Trimming removed 0 bases from V and 1 base from J; junction bases left unmatched: 9. The length of the CDR3 is 17 residues. The CDR3 is CASSQDGTVRPSYEQYF. In DNA form, the CDR3 reads TGTGCCAGCAGCCAAGATGGGACAGTAAGGCCGTCCTACGAGCAGTACTTC.

This chain connects TRBV6-6 to TRBJ1-1; possibly TRBD1 for D (5 bases). Germline values: CDR1 MNHNY, CDR2 SVGAGI (reference sequence). The CDR3 length is 11 residues. The V end was cut by 5 bases, the J end by 8 bases, with 9 bases between. CDR3 bases: TGTGCCAGCAGTCCAGGGTCAGAAGCTTTCTTT. Amino acids: CASSPGSEAFF.

The chain employs TRBV28 and TRBJ2-7, with D tentatively TRBD2 (7 bases). The CDR3 is 13 amino acids. V lost 2 bases, J lost 5 bases, and 10 bases lay in between. Germline V gene data show CDR1 as MDHEN and CDR2 as SYDVKM. This CDR3 reads CASSLPGGDEQYF. The CDR3, as DNA: TGTGCCAGCAGTTTACCGGGGGGCGACGAGCAGTACTTC.

The chain is built from TRBV25-1 and TRBJ2-7; possible D gene TRBD2, 5 bases. Germline values: CDR1 MGHDK, CDR2 SYGVNS. V dropped 5 bases and J dropped 6 bases, with 20 bases sitting between them. The CDR3 length is 15 residues. The CDR3 sequence: CASSSPFEGDREQYF. The CDR3 DNA sequence: TGTGCCAGCAGTTCCCCGTTTGAGGGCGACCGCGAGCAGTACTTC.

The chain has TRBV27 and TRBJ1-1; 9 positions match TRBD1. The CDR3 runs to 16 residues. Germline CDR1 is MNHEY and CDR2 is SMNVEV (reference sequence). Unmatched junction bases numbered 9, after V lost 0 bases and J lost 7 bases. CDR3 loop: CASSLSSGTGTIEAFF. The DNA of the CDR3 is TGTGCCAGCAGTTTATCTTCCGGGACAGGGACGATTGAAGCTTTCTTT.

V usage is TRBV6-5 and J usage is TRBJ2-5; 7 nucleotides align to TRBD2. Trimming took 8 bases from V and 1 from J; bases not matched to a gene: 7. The length of the CDR3 is 14 residues. CDR1 is MNHEY and CDR2 is SVGAGI in the germline V gene. The DNA of the CDR3 is TGTGCCAGCCGTGACCTAGCGGTCCAAGAGACCCAGTACTTC. Its protein is CASRDLAVQETQYF.

The chain employs TRBV5-1 and TRBJ1-1; 7 bases fit TRBD1. The germline gives CDR1 SGHRS, CDR2 YFSETQ. The CDR3 length is 16 residues. J was trimmed by 0 bases and V by 0 bases; bases with no gene match: 5. The CDR3 loop reads CASSLALTGLNTEAFF. The DNA for the CDR3 is TGCGCCAGCAGCTTGGCCCTGACAGGGCTGAACACTGAAGCTTTCTTT.

The gene calls are TRBV28 and TRBJ2-1; no reliable D call. The germline CDR1 and CDR2 sequences are MDHEN and SYDVKM. V was cut by 5 bases and J by 4 bases, with 6 bases left in between. The CDR3 runs to 12 residues. The CDR3 reads CASSLGYNEQFF. The CDR3 DNA reads as TGTGCCAGCAGTCTCGGTTACAATGAGCAGTTCTTC.

This clone was seen a handful of times. The CDR3: CASSRLHNQPQHF. CDR3 DNA sequence: TGTGCCAGTAGTAGGTTGCACAATCAGCCCCAGCATTTT. This rearrangement joins TRBV19 to TRBJ1-5; D call uncertain. CDR1 is LNHDA, CDR2 SQIVND, per germline (reference sequence). The germline V and J ends were trimmed by 4 bases and 3 bases, with 7 bases remaining between them. The CDR3 is 13 residues long.

This clone appeared a single time. The V call is TRBV4-2, the J call TRBJ2-1, with D hard to call. The CDR3 runs 14 residues. V shed 0 bases and J shed 8 bases, with 11 bases lying between them. Per germline, CDR1 LGHNA and CDR2 YNFKEQ. CDR3 sequence reads: CASSQESTKDEQFF. CDR3 coding DNA: TGTGCCAGCAGCCAAGAATCCACTAAAGATGAGCAGTTCTTC.

In its sample, this clone was seen once. The chain combines TRBV11-2 with TRBJ2-4; D is perhaps TRBD1 (6 bases). Trimming removed 5 bases from V and 8 bases from J, with 19 bases in between. Germline V gives CDR1 SGHAT, CDR2 FQNNGV. This CDR3 is 15 amino acids long. The CDR3 DNA is TGTGCCAGCAGCCCCGGGTGGGGGCGAGGGGACATTCAGTACTTC. Protein: CASSPGWGRGDIQYF.

The V and J genes are TRBV4-1 and TRBJ2-1, with 7 nucleotides matching TRBD1. CDR1 is MGHRA and CDR2 is YSYEKL in the germline V gene. Trimming removed 1 base from V and 8 bases from J; junction bases left unmatched: 5. The CDR3 is made up of 14 amino acids. Written as DNA, the CDR3 is TGCGCCAGCAGCCAAGTTGGACAGGTCCATGAGCAGTTCTTC. As protein: CASSQVGQVHEQFF.

The chain combines TRBV7-2 with TRBJ2-4; a weak D match, TRBD1 (5 bases). The germline V gene encodes CDR1 SGHTA and CDR2 FQGNSA. The CDR3 totals 13 residues. V was clipped by 1 base and J by 8 bases, with 9 bases between them. The DNA for the CDR3 is TGTGCCAGCAGCTTAGATGGCAGGGACATTCAGTACTTC. Translated, it gives CASSLDGRDIQYF.